This T cell receptor (beta chain) was identified during a study of blood T cell repertoires in COVID-19. Germline CDR1 reads SGHDT; CDR2 reads YYEEEE. V was cut by 2 bases and J by 5 bases, with 16 bases left in between. This CDR3 is built from 16 residues. Clones were sequenced by immunoSEQ multiplex PCR, and TCRdb holds only the in-frame ones, with some missing. The table has around 76,000 clones, 85% to 90% seen once. The sample comprised peripheral blood. The chain links TRBV5-6 to TRBJ1-4, with D perhaps matching TRBD1 (6 bases). The receptor's source is an elderly man with acute or convalescent COVID-19. Here the CDR3 DNA reads TGTGCCAGCAGCTTTAGCCCGGGACAAAGGAATGAAAAACTGTTTTTT. This codes for CASSFSPGQRNEKLFF.